The 25 T cell receptor beta chains below were found in one sample sequenced in a study of cytomegalovirus exposure and HLA in healthy donors. Primers for the PCR totalled 60 Vbeta and 13 Jbeta. Method: immunoSEQ multiplex PCR; TCRdb's copy keeps in-frame clones and lacks some. Of 110,000 to 150,000 clones listed, approximately 70% are singletons. Sequenced: PBMCs. These receptors came from a woman in her sixties or seventies in good health and CMV-seropositive.

The chain combines TRBV5-1 with TRBJ2-7; 12 nucleotides agree with TRBD2. Trimming removed 7 bases from V and 6 bases from J; junction bases left unmatched: 11. CDR3 length: 15 residues. Germline CDR1 is SGHRS and CDR2 is YFSETQ. CDR3 DNA: TGCGCCAGCGGACAGACTAGCGGGAGTTTGTCCGAGCAGTACTTC. Its protein is CASGQTSGSLSEQYF.

The CDR3 DNA reads as TGTGCCAGCAGCTTAGCCCCAGCGGGAGTAGATACGCAGTATTTT. Amino acids: CASSLAPAGVDTQYF. The rearrangement joins TRBV11-2 to TRBJ2-3, with TRBD2 identical over 8 bases. This CDR3 has 15 amino acids. From germline, CDR1 is SGHAT and CDR2 FQNNGV. The J segment lost 5 bases and the V segment lost 1 base, leaving 5 bases of the junction unmatched.

The chain joins TRBV18 to TRBJ1-3; D may be TRBD1 (6 bases). Trimming removed 3 bases from V and 0 bases from J, with 12 bases in between. This CDR3 contains 16 residues. Germline V gene lookup returns CDR1 KGHSH and CDR2 LQKENI. The CDR3 nucleotides read TGTGCCAGCTCACCCCGGGACATGAGCTCTGGAAACACCATATATTTT. Amino acids: CASSPRDMSSGNTIYF.

Only a few counts were recorded for this clone. The J gene is TRBJ1-2, the V gene TRBV18, with 10 bases fitting TRBD1. Losses at the gene ends were 3 bases for V and 6 bases for J; bases not matched to a gene: 1. CDR1 is KGHSH and CDR2 is LQKENI in the germline V gene. The CDR3 loop spans 13 amino acids. Here the CDR3 DNA reads TGTGCCAGCTCACCCGGACAGGGGGATGGCTACACCTTC. Protein sequence: CASSPGQGDGYTF.

The chain has TRBV6-6 and TRBJ1-1, with 10 bases lining up with TRBD1. Trimming at V came to 8 bases and at J to 4 bases, leaving 10 bases not matched to a gene. The length of the CDR3 is 15 residues. Germline V gene lookup returns CDR1 MNHNY and CDR2 SVGAGI (reference sequence). The chain's CDR3 is CASADDRGRVTEAFF. The CDR3 nucleotides read TGTGCCAGCGCGGATGACAGGGGGCGAGTCACTGAAGCTTTCTTT.

The V call is TRBV2, the J call TRBJ1-1, with 8 nucleotides matching TRBD1. Germline V gives CDR1 SNHLY, CDR2 FYNNEI. After removal of 6 bases from V and 1 base from J, the junction contained 7 bases not matched to a gene. This CDR3 has 15 amino acids. CDR3 nucleotides: TGTGCCAGCAGGGCCGACAGGGGAGGGAACACTGAAGCTTTCTTT. Protein: CASRADRGGNTEAFF.

The V gene is TRBV6-5, the J gene TRBJ1-2, with 9 positions matching TRBD1. Germline V gene data show CDR1 as MNHEY and CDR2 as SVGAGI. The CDR3 totals 15 residues. V was clipped by 6 bases and J by 4 bases; unmatched bases: 9. CDR3 bases: TGTGCCAGCAGCAGGACAGGGGAGAAGGTCTATGGCTACACCTTC. Amino acid sequence: CASSRTGEKVYGYTF.

V and J are TRBV6-6 and TRBJ1-3; TRBD1 agrees at 10 bases. The CDR3 contains 15 residues. V gave up 6 bases and J gave up 4 bases; unmatched junction bases: 6. CDR1 MNHNY and CDR2 SVGAGI come from the germline V gene (reference sequence). The CDR3 nucleotides are TGTGCCAGCAGCGCCGGGACAGGGGTAGGAAACACCATATATTTT. Protein sequence: CASSAGTGVGNTIYF.

CDR3 region: CASSLSRDRGTDTQYF. CDR3 DNA: TGTGCCAGCAGCCTAAGCCGGGACAGGGGCACAGATACGCAGTATTTT. The V gene is TRBV2, the J gene TRBJ2-3; 9 nucleotides match TRBD1. J lost 1 base, V lost 6 bases, and 8 bases had no gene match. This CDR3 region has 16 residues. The germline gives CDR1 SNHLY, CDR2 FYNNEI.

CDR3 nucleotides: TGTGCCAGCAGTTTTTCAGGGCCGGACTACGAGCAGTACTTC. Translating it yields CASSFSGPDYEQYF. The chain recombines TRBV28 with TRBJ2-7, with TRBD1 as a possible D gene (5 bases). Germline lookup yields CDR1 MDHEN and CDR2 SYDVKM. The CDR3 sequence is 14 residues long. Deletions cut 3 bases from V and 3 bases from J, with 12 bases between.

The V call is TRBV29-1, the J call TRBJ1-6, with 8 bases fitting TRBD1. Germline CDR1 is SQVTM and CDR2 is ANQGSEA. The CDR3 extends over 13 amino acids. J lost 7 bases, V lost 7 bases, and 6 bases had no gene match. The CDR3 region is CSARQGRNSPLHF. Here the CDR3 DNA reads TGCAGCGCAAGACAGGGGCGGAATTCACCCCTCCACTTT.

This chain uses TRBV9 with TRBJ2-2; TRBD2 matches at 9 bases. The length of the CDR3 is 17 residues. V trimming: 0 bases; J trimming: 7 bases; junction bases outside the gene matches: 10. Germline V gives CDR1 SGDLS, CDR2 YYNGEE. CDR3 in amino acids: CASSVEGSGSLGGELFF. The CDR3 region has the DNA TGTGCCAGCAGCGTAGAGGGTAGCGGGAGCCTGGGCGGGGAGCTGTTTTTT. The entire variable domain, with the rest obtained from reference TRBV9 and TRBJ2-2, is as follows: DSGVTQTPKHLITATGQRVTLRCSPRSGDLSVYWYQQSLDQGLQFLIQYYNGEERAKGNILERFSAQQFPDLHSELNLSSLELGDSALYFCASSVEGSGSLGGELFFGEGSRLTVL.

The chain joins TRBV15 to TRBJ1-5, with D possibly TRBD1 on 5 matching bases. CDR3 size: 16 residues. The V end lost 0 bases, the J end lost 0 bases, and 9 bases lay between the germline ends. CDR1 and CDR2 from the germline V gene are LNHNV and YYDKDF (reference sequence). In DNA form, the CDR3 reads TGTGCCACCAGCAGAGATCCAGGGAATAGCAATCAGCCCCAGCATTTT. Its translation is CATSRDPGNSNQPQHF.

This rearrangement joins TRBV27 to TRBJ1-5; 7 bases fit TRBD1. The germline CDR1 and CDR2 sequences are MNHEY and SMNVEV (reference sequence). Trimming took 5 bases from V and 6 from J; bases not matched to a gene: 10. The CDR3 spans 15 residues. The CDR3: CASSAEQGMRQPQHF. The DNA for the CDR3 is TGTGCCAGCAGTGCAGAACAGGGGATGCGTCAGCCCCAGCATTTT.

CDR3 sequence: CASSSGSSINEQFF. CDR3 bases: TGTGCCAGTAGTAGCGGGAGCAGTATCAATGAGCAGTTCTTC. The genes are TRBV19 and TRBJ2-1; 7 nucleotides match TRBD2. The CDR3 length is 14 residues. Trimming took 4 bases from V and 6 from J; bases not matched to a gene: 6. Germline values: CDR1 LNHDA, CDR2 SQIVND (reference sequence).

V is TRBV6-5 and J is TRBJ2-7; the match to TRBD2 covers 12 bases. The germline gives CDR1 MNHEY, CDR2 SVGAGI. There are 16 residues in the CDR3. Germline trimming cut 0 bases from V and 2 bases from J; bases unmatched to any gene: 2. The CDR3 is CASSYSTSGRAYEQYF. CDR3 nucleotides: TGTGCCAGCAGTTACTCGACTAGCGGGAGAGCCTACGAGCAGTACTTC.

The CDR3, as DNA: TGTGCTAGTGCCAAAGGCCCGGGACAGGGGGGTCATGGCTACACCTTC. It codes for CASAKGPGQGGHGYTF. This chain joins TRBV12-5 and TRBJ1-2; 11 bases are shared with TRBD1. The CDR3 length is 16 residues. Unmatched junction bases numbered 13, after V lost 7 bases and J lost 6 bases. Germline assignment: CDR1 LGHNT and CDR2 FRNRAP.

V and J are TRBV29-1 and TRBJ2-7; D is possibly TRBD1 (6 bases). The germline gives CDR1 SQVTM, CDR2 ANQGSEA. Trimming removed 4 bases at V and 2 bases at J, with 9 bases between. This CDR3 has 12 amino acids. CDR3 sequence reads: CSVARDTYEQYF. CDR3 DNA: TGCAGCGTTGCCCGGGACACCTACGAGCAGTACTTC.

The chain uses TRBV28 and TRBJ2-7; TRBD2 matches 11 bases. This CDR3 spans 17 amino acids. Unmatched junction bases numbered 7, after V lost 2 bases and J lost 1 base. CDR1 is MDHEN, CDR2 SYDVKM, per germline. CDR3: CASSLRLLAGVSYEQYF. The CDR3 DNA reads as TGTGCCAGCAGTTTACGCTTACTAGCGGGAGTGTCCTACGAGCAGTACTTC. The full variable domain, its missing parts supplied by reference TRBV28 and TRBJ2-7, is DVKVTQSSRYLVKRTGEKVFLECVQDMDHENMFWYRQDPGLGLRLIYFSYDVKMKEKGDIPEGYSVSREKKERFSLILESASTNQTSMYLCASSLRLLAGVSYEQYFGPGTRLTVT.

The chain carries TRBV7-9 and TRBJ1-5; D unresolved. V lost 5 bases and J lost 7, with 9 bases in between. The CDR3 extends over 12 amino acids. Germline CDR1 reads SEHNR; CDR2 reads FQNEAQ (reference sequence). The DNA of the CDR3 is TGTGCCAGCAGCATTTGGGAGCAGCCCCAGCATTTT. The encoded protein is CASSIWEQPQHF.

This clone was observed a few times. The DNA of the CDR3 is TGTGCCACCAGCAGAGAACTAGCGGGACACGGCACAGATACGCAGTATTTT. As protein: CATSRELAGHGTDTQYF. The V gene is TRBV15, the J gene TRBJ2-3, with 10 nucleotides matching TRBD2. The CDR3 consists of 17 residues. Per germline, CDR1 LNHNV and CDR2 YYDKDF (reference sequence). Trimming removed 0 bases from V and 1 base from J; junction bases left unmatched: 4.

This chain joins TRBV28 and TRBJ1-3; maybe TRBD1 (6 bases). V was cut by 6 bases and J by 1 base, with 13 bases left in between. The CDR3 contains 15 residues. Germline assignment: CDR1 MDHEN and CDR2 SYDVKM. CDR3 coding DNA: TGTGCCAGCAGCGCCAAAGACAGGTCTGGAAACACCATATATTTT. It yields the protein CASSAKDRSGNTIYF.

The gene calls are TRBV7-8 and TRBJ1-2; 7 nucleotides agree with TRBD1. With 4 bases clipped from V and 2 bases from J, the junction kept 7 bases outside the gene matches. The CDR3 spans 15 residues. Germline V lookup: CDR1 SGHVS, CDR2 FQNEAQ. CDR3 DNA sequence: TGTGCCAGCAGCTCAACAGGGGCCCTCAACTATGGCTACACCTTC. Translated: CASSSTGALNYGYTF.

This clone was found a few times. The genes are TRBV21-1 and TRBJ1-1. TRBV21-1 is assigned pseudogene status. This CDR3 has 14 residues. CDR3: CASSNICTWTEAFF. The CDR3 nucleotides read TGTGCCAGCAGCAACATTTGTACTTGGACTGAAGCTTTCTTT.

The V gene is TRBV9, the J gene TRBJ1-1; D remains unclear. CDR3 size: 13 residues. Germline V gene lookup returns CDR1 SGDLS and CDR2 YYNGEE. Trimming cost V 5 bases and J 5 bases, with 13 bases left between them. The chain's CDR3 is CASSPKSGTEAFF. The CDR3 coding sequence is TGTGCCAGCAGTCCCAAATCGGGGACTGAAGCTTTCTTT.